The next 6 T cell receptor beta chains were all read from a single sample in a study of cytomegalovirus exposure and HLA in healthy donors. A multiplex PCR was run with 60 Vbeta primers and 13 Jbeta primers. TCRdb keeps only in-frame clones here, not all; method: immunoSEQ multiplex PCR. The table shows around 200,000 clones, with 75% to 85% occurring only once. Sequenced material: PBMCs. The origin of the receptors is a girl aged 2 to 10 in good health and CMV-seropositive.

The chain carries TRBV11-2 and TRBJ1-2, with D possibly TRBD1 on 6 matching bases. V was pared by 5 bases and J by 8 bases, with 21 bases between. CDR1 and CDR2 from the germline V gene are SGHAT and FQNNGV. This CDR3 contains 15 residues. CDR3 protein: CASSPGQTRPGGYTF. The CDR3 DNA is TGTGCCAGCAGCCCAGGACAGACTCGCCCCGGGGGCTACACCTTC.

This clone was counted only a few times. This chain uses TRBV6-1 with TRBJ1-2; 7 nucleotides line up with TRBD1. The CDR3 runs 14 residues. V shed 2 bases, J shed 8 bases, and the junction held 8 bases outside the gene matches. In germline, CDR1 is MNHNS, CDR2 SASEGT. The CDR3 region has the DNA TGTGCCAGCAGTGAAATTGCCAGGGACAGCGGCTACACCTTC. This codes for CASSEIARDSGYTF.

The V gene is TRBV12-5, the J gene TRBJ2-1; D uncertain. This CDR3 has 14 amino acids. Deletions cut 7 bases from V and 4 bases from J, with 14 bases between. Germline lookup yields CDR1 LGHNT and CDR2 FRNRAP. The CDR3 protein is CASAPLGVYNEQFF. CDR3 nucleotide sequence: TGTGCTAGTGCCCCGCTGGGCGTTTACAATGAGCAGTTCTTC.

This chain links TRBV9 with TRBJ1-2, with a tentative D call TRBD1 (6 bases). The CDR3 is 15 residues long. Between the trimmed V and J ends, which lost 4 bases and 6 bases, there was a span of 19 bases. Germline values: CDR1 SGDLS, CDR2 YYNGEE. In DNA form, the CDR3 reads TGTGCCAGCAGCTTGGGGGGGCAGGGGACTCATGGCTACACCTTC. It translates to CASSLGGQGTHGYTF.

The chain uses TRBV5-6 and TRBJ2-2, with D tentatively TRBD1 (5 bases). Germline V CDR1 and CDR2: SGHDT, YYEEEE. There are 13 residues in the CDR3. Trimming took off 0 bases at V and 7 bases at J, with 7 bases between the two ends. The CDR3 loop reads CASSLAGFGELFF. Written as DNA, the CDR3 is TGTGCCAGCAGCTTGGCAGGGTTCGGGGAGCTGTTTTTT.

The chain carries TRBV15 and TRBJ1-2; maybe TRBD1 (6 bases). Germline V gene data show CDR1 as LNHNV and CDR2 as YYDKDF (reference sequence). Trimming cost V 0 bases and J 2 bases, with 13 bases left between them. The CDR3 sequence is 16 residues long. CDR3 bases: TGTGCCACCAGCAGAGAACGGACAGAGGAAAACTATGGCTACACCTTC. Translation gives CATSRERTEENYGYTF.